Each of the 31 T cell receptor beta chains below was sequenced from the same sample in a study of blood T cell repertoires in COVID-19. Only in-frame clones appear in the TCRdb table, and some are missing; sequencing was by immunoSEQ multiplex PCR. The sample gives about 320,000 clones, 85% of which show up once; 1.9% is in the top ten. Specimen: PBMCs or T cells enriched from blood (not recorded which). The receptors shown here come from a woman younger than 45 who had been exposed to COVID-19.

This clone was seen just once. The chain employs TRBV5-1 and TRBJ2-3; 8 nucleotides agree with TRBD2. Germline V gene data show CDR1 as SGHRS and CDR2 as YFSETQ. J was trimmed by 2 bases and V by 0 bases; bases with no gene match: 5. The CDR3 has 16 residues. The CDR3 bases are TGCGCCAGCAGCTTGGAAGTAGCGGGGAACACAGATACGCAGTATTTT. Its protein is CASSLEVAGNTDTQYF. Using reference TRBV5-1 and TRBJ2-3 for the parts outside the CDR3, the full variable domain is KAGVTQTPRYLIKTRGQQVTLSCSPISGHRSVSWYQQTPGQGLQFLFEYFSETQRNKGNFPGRFSGRQFSNSRSEMNVSTLELGDSALYLCASSLEVAGNTDTQYFGPGTRLTVL.

This clone has more than one count but fewer than ten. The genes are TRBV5-1 and TRBJ1-6; 11 bases map to TRBD1. Germline CDR1 reads SGHRS; CDR2 reads YFSETQ. This CDR3 is 16 amino acids long. V lost 0 bases, J lost 6 bases, and 2 bases stayed unmatched. CDR3 amino acids: CASSLDGQGANSPLHF. CDR3 nucleotides: TGCGCCAGCAGCTTGGACGGACAGGGGGCTAATTCACCCCTCCACTTT.

This chain joins TRBV28 and TRBJ1-4, with D possibly TRBD1 on 6 matching bases. The CDR3 loop spans 14 amino acids. V lost 5 bases and J 4 bases, leaving 11 bases between the germline ends. Germline V gives CDR1 MDHEN, CDR2 SYDVKM. Here the CDR3 DNA reads TGTGCCAGCAGTCAACAGGGTATTAATGAAAAACTGTTTTTT. Its translation: CASSQQGINEKLFF. Looking up the rest from reference TRBV28 and TRBJ1-4 gives the full variable domain: DVKVTQSSRYLVKRTGEKVFLECVQDMDHENMFWYRQDPGLGLRLIYFSYDVKMKEKGDIPEGYSVSREKKERFSLILESASTNQTSMYLCASSQQGINEKLFFGSGTQLSVL.

The V and J genes are TRBV7-9 and TRBJ1-4, with no clear D. Looked up from germline, CDR1 is SEHNR and CDR2 is FQNEAQ (reference sequence). This CDR3 spans 16 amino acids. Trimming cost V 5 bases and J 3 bases, with 16 bases left between them. The CDR3 here is CASSPGDWFPNEKLFF. The CDR3 region has the DNA TGTGCCAGCAGCCCCGGTGACTGGTTTCCTAATGAAAAACTGTTTTTT.

The chain uses TRBV6-6 and TRBJ2-1; TRBD2 matches 14 bases. Trimming removed 5 bases from V and 0 bases from J; junction bases left unmatched: 6. This CDR3 is built from 18 residues. Per the germline V gene, CDR1 is MNHNY and CDR2 is SVGAGI (reference sequence). This chain's CDR3 is CASSPGTSGGLSYNEQFF. CDR3 sequence (DNA): TGTGCCAGCAGTCCCGGGACTAGCGGGGGCCTCTCCTACAATGAGCAGTTCTTC.

The V call is TRBV24-1, the J call TRBJ2-1; D not certain. CDR3 size: 13 residues. Germline CDR1 reads KGHDR; CDR2 reads SFDVKD. V gave up 0 bases and J gave up 7 bases, with 6 bases separating them. The CDR3 sequence: CATSDLNGNEQFF. In DNA, the CDR3 is TGTGCCACCAGTGATTTGAACGGGAATGAGCAGTTCTTC.

This clone was seen a single time. The rearrangement links TRBV6-5 to TRBJ1-4, with no clear D. The ends were cut back, 2 bases at V and 2 bases at J, with 9 bases in the middle. The germline V gene encodes CDR1 MNHEY and CDR2 SVGAGI. CDR3 size: 15 residues. The CDR3 region is CASSYRGSTNEKLFF. The CDR3 DNA follows: TGTGCCAGCAGTTACCGCGGCTCTACTAATGAAAAACTGTTTTTT.

Notes on this clone: Other DNA variants within this sample encode the same CDR3. The V call is TRBV9, the J call TRBJ1-5, with unresolved D. CDR3 size: 15 residues. Germline values: CDR1 SGDLS, CDR2 YYNGEE. The V end was cut by 0 bases, the J end by 4 bases, with 11 bases between. The CDR3 bases are TGTGCCAGCAGCGTAGCAGGTCAGGATAATCAGCCCCAGCATTTT. Protein product: CASSVAGQDNQPQHF.

The chain joins TRBV19 to TRBJ2-1; perhaps TRBD2 as D (5 bases). The CDR3 is 16 residues long. CDR1 LNHDA and CDR2 SQIVND come from the germline V gene (reference sequence). V gave up 5 bases and J gave up 4 bases, with 18 bases separating them. This chain's CDR3 is CASSAFAAPGYNEQFF. CDR3 DNA sequence: TGTGCCAGTAGTGCATTCGCAGCCCCGGGGTACAATGAGCAGTTCTTC.

The chain combines TRBV18 with TRBJ2-3; 12 nucleotides line up with TRBD2. Germline V gene lookup returns CDR1 KGHSH and CDR2 LQKENI. Trimming removed 3 bases from V and 4 bases from J; junction bases left unmatched: 5. This CDR3 contains 16 residues. The CDR3 nucleotides are TGTGCCAGCTCACCCCGACTAGCGGGAGAGGCAGATACGCAGTATTTT. Protein: CASSPRLAGEADTQYF.

The CDR3 nucleotides are TGCGCCAGCAGCCAAGATGGTTCCCAGGGGGCGACTGTTGGCTATGGCTACACCTTC. Its protein is CASSQDGSQGATVGYGYTF. The V gene is TRBV4-3, the J gene TRBJ1-2; 8 nucleotides agree with TRBD1. The V gene's germline CDR1 is LGHNA and CDR2 YSLEER. The CDR3 sequence is 19 residues long. The trim removed 0 bases at V and 4 bases at J, leaving 16 bases unmatched.

V and J are TRBV30 and TRBJ1-2; no clear D. The germline V gene encodes CDR1 GTSNPN and CDR2 SVGIG (reference sequence). This CDR3 is 11 amino acids long. V lost 5 bases to trimming and J lost 5 bases, with 9 bases between them. CDR3 bases: TGTGCCTGGCCACATTCGTATGGCTACACCTTC. As protein: CAWPHSYGYTF.

The V gene is TRBV28, the J gene TRBJ2-3, with 15 bases lining up with TRBD2. V gave up 4 bases and J gave up 4 bases; unmatched junction bases: 3. CDR1 and CDR2 from the germline V gene are MDHEN and SYDVKM. This CDR3 has 16 amino acids. As DNA, the CDR3 is TGTGCCAGCAGTTCGGGACTAGCGGGAGGCTCAGATACGCAGTATTTT. Translated: CASSSGLAGGSDTQYF.

This chain uses TRBV7-9 with TRBJ2-7; perhaps TRBD2 as D (7 bases). CDR1 SEHNR and CDR2 FQNEAQ come from the germline V gene (reference sequence). Trimming pared 3 bases from V and 6 bases from J, leaving 30 bases between. The CDR3 runs to 19 residues. The CDR3 nucleotides are TGTGCCAGCAGCTTCGAAAAACTTTTGATCGGGAGAAGGGGGGGCGAGCAGTACTTC. Protein product: CASSFEKLLIGRRGGEQYF.

The chain is built from TRBV4-2 and TRBJ1-1; no firm D call. Trimming pared 0 bases from V and 3 bases from J, leaving 8 bases between. This CDR3 is built from 14 residues. Germline lookup yields CDR1 LGHNA and CDR2 YNFKEQ. The CDR3 loop is CASSQEGAHTEAFF. The CDR3 coding sequence is TGTGCCAGCAGCCAAGAGGGAGCCCACACTGAAGCTTTCTTT.

V is TRBV4-1 and J is TRBJ1-1; the match to TRBD1 covers 7 bases. CDR1 is MGHRA, CDR2 YSYEKL, per germline. V trimming: 0 bases; J trimming: 3 bases; junction bases outside the gene matches: 7. This CDR3 has 16 residues. CDR3 sequence (DNA): TGCGCCAGCAGCCAAGAAGAGGGGCAGGGGGACACTGAAGCTTTCTTT. Translating it yields CASSQEEGQGDTEAFF.

This clone was recorded a few times. Additional DNA sequences in this sample encode the identical CDR3. This sequence joins TRBV19 and TRBJ1-1; D gene uncertain. The V end was cut by 3 bases, the J end by 1 base, with 6 bases between. Germline values: CDR1 LNHDA, CDR2 SQIVND (reference sequence). The CDR3 covers 13 residues. The CDR3 here is CASSITENTEAFF. DNA of the CDR3: TGTGCCAGTAGTATTACAGAGAACACTGAAGCTTTCTTT.

This sequence joins TRBV5-6 and TRBJ2-1; maybe TRBD2 (5 bases). The CDR3 covers 13 residues. V was trimmed by 4 bases and J by 9 bases, leaving 14 bases between them. CDR1 is SGHDT and CDR2 is YYEEEE in the germline V gene. Here the CDR3 reads CASSPTGMGEQFF. The CDR3 region has the DNA TGTGCCAGCAGCCCTACCGGGATGGGTGAGCAGTTCTTC.

The chain combines TRBV7-2 with TRBJ1-1, with TRBD1 identical over 7 bases. The CDR3 length is 14 residues. The junction had 3 bases not matched to a gene; V was cut back by 0 bases and J by 5 bases. Germline-derived CDR1 and CDR2 are SGHTA and FQGNSA. CDR3 DNA: TGTGCCAGCAGCTTAGCTCGACAGGGAACTGAAGCTTTCTTT. Residues: CASSLARQGTEAFF.

The chain uses TRBV11-3 and TRBJ2-2, with D possibly TRBD2 on 6 matching bases. CDR3 length: 13 amino acids. Germline CDR1 and CDR2: SGHNT and YENEEA. Trimming shortened V by 6 bases and J by 8 bases, and 13 bases separated the two germline ends. The DNA for the CDR3 is TGTGCCAGCAGTCGACTAGTAGGAGGGGAGCTGTTTTTT. It encodes CASSRLVGGELFF.

The chain links TRBV27 to TRBJ2-7, with D unresolved. The V gene's germline CDR1 is MNHEY and CDR2 SMNVEV (reference sequence). The CDR3 is 13 residues long. V gave up 7 bases and J gave up 4 bases, with 14 bases separating them. CDR3 amino acids: CASTLGPSYEQYF. The CDR3 coding sequence is TGTGCCAGCACCCTTGGCCCTTCTTACGAGCAGTACTTC.

This clone was counted only a few times. The rearrangement joins TRBV4-1 to TRBJ1-6; D is unclear. CDR1 and CDR2 (germline): MGHRA, YSYEKL. V was shortened by 3 bases and J by 0 bases, with 12 bases between the two germline ends. The CDR3 is 17 amino acids. This chain's CDR3 is CASSQDYRGSYNSPLHF. The CDR3 bases are TGCGCCAGCAGCCAGGATTACCGGGGCTCCTATAATTCACCCCTCCACTTT.

The V and J genes are TRBV6-5 and TRBJ2-2; D gene unclear. This CDR3 comprises 14 residues. CDR1 and CDR2 (germline): MNHEY, SVGAGI. V lost 5 bases and J 2 bases, leaving 9 bases between the germline ends. The CDR3 nucleotides are TGTGCCAGCAGTCCCCAGCGAAACACCGGGGAGCTGTTTTTT. Translation: CASSPQRNTGELFF.

The rearrangement links TRBV7-8 to TRBJ1-5; weak D call: TRBD1 (5 bases). The length of the CDR3 is 15 residues. The V and J ends lost 0 bases and 7 bases respectively, with 13 bases between them. The germline gives CDR1 SGHVS, CDR2 FQNEAQ. The CDR3 sequence: CASSLASGIGQPQHF. CDR3 coding DNA: TGTGCCAGCAGCTTAGCATCAGGGATCGGACAGCCCCAGCATTTT.

V usage is TRBV6-1 and J usage is TRBJ2-1, with D possibly matching TRBD2 (5 bases). This CDR3 is 15 amino acids long. Per germline, CDR1 MNHNS and CDR2 SASEGT. V lost 2 bases, J lost 6 bases, and 14 bases lay in between. In nucleotides, the CDR3 is TGTGCCAGCAGTGAAATCCAGCGGCCAAGCAATGAGCAGTTCTTC. Translated: CASSEIQRPSNEQFF.

The CDR3 DNA follows: TGTGCCGCCGGGGAAACTGAAGCTTTCTTT. This sequence encodes CAAGETEAFF. The chain joins TRBV28 to TRBJ1-1; no clear D gene. The CDR3 spans 10 residues. Trimming stripped 11 bases from V and 5 bases from J, with 9 bases between. Germline V gene lookup returns CDR1 MDHEN and CDR2 SYDVKM.

The J gene is TRBJ1-1, the V gene TRBV10-3, with 7 bases identical to TRBD1. The CDR3 totals 13 residues. Trimming took 11 bases from V and 1 from J; bases not matched to a gene: 7. Germline loops: CDR1 ENHRY, CDR2 SYGVKD. CDR3 region: CAVSGTENTEAFF. CDR3 coding DNA: TGTGCCGTTTCCGGGACAGAGAACACTGAAGCTTTCTTT.

The rearrangement links TRBV25-1 to TRBJ1-2; 7 bases line up with TRBD1. This CDR3 is built from 16 residues. Germline V gives CDR1 MGHDK, CDR2 SYGVNS. V dropped 7 bases and J dropped 0; count of bases not matched to a gene: 11. This CDR3 is CASTRRGHTSNYGYTF. CDR3 DNA sequence: TGTGCCAGCACCCGAAGGGGGCACACCTCTAACTATGGCTACACCTTC.

This chain uses TRBV30 with TRBJ1-6, with D perhaps matching TRBD1 (5 bases). V gave up 2 bases and J gave up 10 bases, with 18 bases separating them. The CDR3 is 15 amino acids. Germline lookup yields CDR1 GTSNPN and CDR2 SVGIG (reference sequence). Here the CDR3 DNA reads TGTGCCTGGAGTCCTCTTAAAGGGGCAGGATCACCCCTCCACTTT. Translated: CAWSPLKGAGSPLHF.

J is TRBJ1-5 and V is TRBV28; the D gene is possibly TRBD1 (6 bases). Trimming cost V 2 bases and J 1 base, with 9 bases left between them. Germline V gene lookup returns CDR1 MDHEN and CDR2 SYDVKM. The CDR3 is 15 residues long. The CDR3 is CASSLIQGSNQPQHF. CDR3 nucleotides: TGTGCCAGCAGTTTAATCCAGGGGAGCAATCAGCCCCAGCATTTT.

In this sample, this clone turned up once. This chain uses TRBV5-6 with TRBJ2-2, with D unresolved. Germline values: CDR1 SGHDT, CDR2 YYEEEE. The V and J ends lost 3 bases and 8 bases respectively, with 5 bases between them. This CDR3 is 11 amino acids long. CDR3 sequence reads: CASSSRGELFF. The CDR3 DNA sequence: TGTGCCAGCAGCTCACGGGGGGAGCTGTTTTTT.